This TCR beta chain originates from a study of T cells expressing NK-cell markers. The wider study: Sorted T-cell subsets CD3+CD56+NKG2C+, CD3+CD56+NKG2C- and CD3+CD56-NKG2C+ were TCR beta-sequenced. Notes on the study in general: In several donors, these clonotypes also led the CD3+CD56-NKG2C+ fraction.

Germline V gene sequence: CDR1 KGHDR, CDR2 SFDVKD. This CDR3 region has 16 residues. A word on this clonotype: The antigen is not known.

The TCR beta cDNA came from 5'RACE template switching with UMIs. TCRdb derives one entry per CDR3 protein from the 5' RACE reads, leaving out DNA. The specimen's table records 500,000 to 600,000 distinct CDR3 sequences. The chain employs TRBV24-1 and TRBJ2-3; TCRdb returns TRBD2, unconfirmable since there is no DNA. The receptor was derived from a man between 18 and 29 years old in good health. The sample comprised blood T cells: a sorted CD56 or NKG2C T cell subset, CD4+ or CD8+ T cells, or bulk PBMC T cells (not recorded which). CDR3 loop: CATSDHRPGGADTQYF.